The 5 T cell receptor beta chains given below trace back to one sample, sequenced in a study of CXCR3-negative and CXCR3-positive naive CD8 T cells. Carrying UMI labels, the TRB cDNA libraries were prepared through 5' RACE. TCRdb re-called the 5' RACE reads, yielding one record per CDR3 amino acid sequence without DNA. The data include tens of thousands of distinct CDR3 sequences; the top ten clones carry 2.8%. Sequencing used naive CXCR3- CD8+ T cells from blood. Subset specified: CD45RO-CCR7+CD27+CD95- naive CD8+ T cells lacking CXCR3 (TNR3-). The receptor source for this set is a human donor in good health. Some clones in this sample may be carry-over from other donors' samples.

CDR3 loop: CASSAGTDITKQYF. The chain uses TRBV11-2 and TRBJ2-7; the D call of TRBD2 rests on TCRdb alone, since no DNA is present to check it. This CDR3 region has 14 residues. Germline CDR1 reads SGHAT; CDR2 reads FQNNGV.

This chain links TRBV4-2 with TRBJ1-1. This CDR3 has 15 residues. Germline V gene lookup returns CDR1 LGHNA and CDR2 YNFKEQ. The CDR3 is CASSQEWQGGTEAFF.

This chain links TRBV28 with TRBJ2-5; there is no DNA to check the TCRdb D call of TRBD2. There are 16 residues in the CDR3. The germline gives CDR1 MDHEN, CDR2 SYDVKM. CDR3 sequence reads: CASSSGLSGAQETQYF.

This sequence joins TRBV29-1 and TRBJ1-3. The CDR3 runs 13 residues. Germline V CDR1 and CDR2: SQVTM, ANQGSEA. The CDR3 region is CSVEVSSGNTIYF.

The chain has TRBV2 and TRBJ2-7. The germline CDR1 and CDR2 sequences are SNHLY and FYNNEI. The CDR3 consists of 14 residues. CDR3 residues: CASPDREADYEQYF.